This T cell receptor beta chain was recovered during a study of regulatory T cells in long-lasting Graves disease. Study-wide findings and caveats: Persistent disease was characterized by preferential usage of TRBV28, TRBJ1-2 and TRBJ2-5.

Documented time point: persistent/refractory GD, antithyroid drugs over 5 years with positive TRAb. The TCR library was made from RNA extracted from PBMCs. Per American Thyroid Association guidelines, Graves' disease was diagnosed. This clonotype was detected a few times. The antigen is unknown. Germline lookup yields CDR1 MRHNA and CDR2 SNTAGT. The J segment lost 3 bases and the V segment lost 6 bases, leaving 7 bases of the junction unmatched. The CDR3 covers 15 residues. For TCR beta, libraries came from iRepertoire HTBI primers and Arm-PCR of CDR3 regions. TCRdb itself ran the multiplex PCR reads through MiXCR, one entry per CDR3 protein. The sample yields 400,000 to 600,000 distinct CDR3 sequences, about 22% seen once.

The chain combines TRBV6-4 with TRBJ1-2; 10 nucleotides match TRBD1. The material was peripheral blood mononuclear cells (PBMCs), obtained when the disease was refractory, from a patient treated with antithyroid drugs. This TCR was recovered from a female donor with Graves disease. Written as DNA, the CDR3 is TGTGCCAGCAGGTTGACAGGGGGCGCACACTATGGCTACACCTTC. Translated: CASRLTGGAHYGYTF.